This passage covers 19 T cell receptor beta chains from one sample sequenced in a study of blood T cells in healthy people across ages. Together with a sample-barcoded 5' primer, a J-beta primer mix was included in a second PCR lasting about 7 to 11 cycles. Via MiXCR, TCRdb re-called the 5' RACE reads, giving one row per CDR3 protein. Altogether about 760,000 distinct CDR3 sequences are present, roughly three fifths being singletons, with the ten largest covering roughly 25%. Sequencing was performed on blood. The receptors stem from a man aged 35 to 55 in good health.

The sample holds a few counts of this clonotype. V and J are TRBV12-3 or TRBV12-4 and TRBJ2-7; 9 bases are a match to TRBD1. The V segment lost 7 bases and the J segment 3 bases; nucleotides outside the gene matches: 7. The length of the CDR3 is 14 residues. The CDR3 loop reads CASNARDRVYEQYF. The CDR3 DNA sequence: TGTGCCAGCAACGCCCGGGACAGGGTCTACGAGCAGTACTTC.

The rearrangement joins TRBV20-1 to TRBJ2-1; D unclear. The CDR3 covers 15 residues. Germline CDR1 reads DFQATT; CDR2 reads SNEGSKA (reference sequence). V was pared by 0 bases and J by 2 bases, with 11 bases between. CDR3 protein: CSARDRGGAYNEQFF. The CDR3 DNA reads as TGCAGTGCTAGAGATCGCGGTGGGGCCTACAATGAGCAGTTCTTC.

The chain is built from TRBV20-1 and TRBJ2-1; possible D gene TRBD2, 5 bases. The germline V and J ends were trimmed by 1 base and 0 bases, with 13 bases remaining between them. This CDR3 contains 16 residues. Germline V gives CDR1 DFQATT, CDR2 SNEGSKA (reference sequence). The CDR3 sequence is CSARVPRVSSYNEQFF. The CDR3 DNA sequence: TGCAGTGCTAGAGTCCCGCGGGTCTCCTCCTACAATGAGCAGTTCTTC.

V is TRBV9 and J is TRBJ2-7, with TRBD1 identical over 7 bases. V lost 4 bases and J lost 4; bases outside the gene matches: 11. This CDR3 region has 15 residues. From germline, CDR1 is SGDLS and CDR2 YYNGEE. For the CDR3, the DNA is TGTGCCAGCAGCCCCCGAGACAGGGATGTATACGAGCAGTACTTC. The encoded protein is CASSPRDRDVYEQYF.

This chain connects TRBV6-1 to TRBJ1-5; 7 nucleotides line up with TRBD1. V shed 5 bases and J 7 bases; nucleotides not matched to a gene: 17. Germline-derived CDR1 and CDR2 are MNHNS and SASEGT. This CDR3 comprises 17 residues. CDR3 protein: CASSPTGWRNAGQPQHF. DNA of the CDR3: TGTGCCAGCAGTCCGACAGGGTGGCGGAACGCGGGACAGCCCCAGCATTTT.

This clonotype was detected a few times. V and J are TRBV20-1 and TRBJ1-4, with TRBD1 matching 8 bases. The germline gives CDR1 DFQATT, CDR2 SNEGSKA (reference sequence). The CDR3 spans 14 residues. V lost 5 bases to trimming and J lost 6 bases; unmatched junction nucleotides: 8. The CDR3 loop reads CSASYRGDYEKLFF. CDR3 in DNA: TGCAGTGCTTCCTACAGGGGGGACTATGAAAAACTGTTTTTT.

This chain joins TRBV6-2 or TRBV6-3 and TRBJ1-5; TRBD1 matches at 8 bases. This CDR3 spans 18 amino acids. Looked up from germline, CDR1 is MNHEY and CDR2 is SVGEGT. The V gene end was trimmed by 2 bases and the J gene end by 6 bases; junction bases not matched to a gene: 15. The CDR3 reads CASSYVVVSGGFGQPQHF. Here the CDR3 DNA reads TGTGCCAGCAGTTACGTCGTCGTCTCAGGGGGCTTTGGTCAGCCCCAGCATTTT.

V is TRBV18 and J is TRBJ2-7; D possibly corresponds to TRBD1 (5 bases). Germline V CDR1 and CDR2: KGHSH, LQKENI. Trimming stripped 3 bases from V and 4 bases from J, with 7 bases between. This CDR3 spans 12 amino acids. CDR3: CASSPNRYEQYF. CDR3 sequence (DNA): TGTGCCAGCTCACCCAACAGGTACGAGCAGTACTTC.

The chain has TRBV29-1 and TRBJ1-1; tentatively, D is TRBD1 (6 bases). Trimming pared 4 bases from V and 0 bases from J, leaving 12 bases between. There are 14 residues in the CDR3. CDR1 and CDR2 (germline): SQVTM, ANQGSEA. CDR3 in amino acids: CSVVRGSMNTEAFF. Here the CDR3 DNA reads TGCAGCGTTGTTAGGGGGTCCATGAACACTGAAGCTTTCTTT. Based on the CDR3 plus reference TRBV29-1 and TRBJ1-1, the full variable domain is SAVISQKPSRDICQRGTSLTIQCQVDSQVTMMFWYRQQPGQSLTLIATANQGSEATYESGFVIDKFPISRPNLTFSTLTVSNMSPEDSSIYLCSVVRGSMNTEAFFGQGTRLTVV.

The V call is TRBV12-5, the J call TRBJ1-2; 7 bases fit TRBD1. CDR1 is LGHNT and CDR2 is FRNRAP in the germline V gene. The CDR3 length is 13 residues. J lost 1 base, V lost 5 bases, and 1 base had no gene match. In DNA form, the CDR3 reads TGTGCTAGTGGTCCAGGGGGTAACTATGGCTACACCTTC. Translating it yields CASGPGGNYGYTF.

This sequence joins TRBV6-2 or TRBV6-3 and TRBJ1-2; D uncertain. Trimming took off 6 bases at V and 6 bases at J, with 20 bases between the two ends. CDR1 MNHEY and CDR2 SVGEGT come from the germline V gene. CDR3 length: 15 amino acids. Here the CDR3 reads CASSGVGTLGHGYTF. The CDR3 coding sequence is TGTGCCAGCAGCGGAGTTGGAACTCTTGGGCATGGCTACACCTTC.

This clonotype was seen repeatedly, ten times or more. This chain joins TRBV29-1 and TRBJ2-1; D is tentatively TRBD1 or TRBD2 (5 bases each). Germline V lookup: CDR1 SQVTM, CDR2 ANQGSEA. The germline V and J ends were trimmed by 0 bases and 6 bases, with 15 bases remaining between them. This CDR3 contains 15 residues. The CDR3 coding sequence is TGCAGCGTTGAAGATAATCAGGGACGGGTCAATGAGCAGTTCTTC. Encoded protein: CSVEDNQGRVNEQFF.

V usage is TRBV25-1 and J usage is TRBJ1-5; D is possibly TRBD1 (5 bases). The CDR3 extends over 15 amino acids. The V gene's germline CDR1 is MGHDK and CDR2 SYGVNS. Trimming stripped 3 bases from V and 3 bases from J, with 12 bases between. CDR3 in amino acids: CASSDAGQNNQPQHF. CDR3 bases: TGTGCCAGCAGTGACGCCGGACAAAACAATCAGCCCCAGCATTTT.

This clonotype turned up a few times. V gene TRBV20-1 combines with J gene TRBJ2-5, with 8 bases that match TRBD1. This CDR3 has 13 amino acids. Germline CDR1 reads DFQATT; CDR2 reads SNEGSKA (reference sequence). Trimming took 7 bases from V and 2 from J; bases not matched to a gene: 6. CDR3 region: CSGDDRGQETQYF. CDR3 DNA sequence: TGCAGTGGTGATGACAGGGGTCAAGAGACCCAGTACTTC.

The V gene is TRBV30, the J gene TRBJ2-4, with D perhaps matching TRBD2 (7 bases). Germline V gene lookup returns CDR1 GTSNPN and CDR2 SVGIG (reference sequence). Trimming took off 2 bases at V and 6 bases at J, with 14 bases between the two ends. The CDR3 is 14 residues long. The CDR3 spells CAWSPSGGGNIQYF. The CDR3, as DNA: TGTGCCTGGAGTCCGTCGGGGGGCGGAAACATTCAGTACTTC.

This clonotype came up a few times. This chain links TRBV7-9 with TRBJ2-7; possibly TRBD2 for D (5 bases). From germline, CDR1 is SEHNR and CDR2 FQNEAQ (reference sequence). The V gene lost 2 bases and the J gene lost 2 bases, with 10 bases spanning the gap. The CDR3 loop spans 14 amino acids. For the CDR3, the DNA is TGTGCCAGCAGCTTATCAGCGGAGACCTACGAGCAGTACTTC. Amino acid sequence: CASSLSAETYEQYF.

This chain joins TRBV20-1 and TRBJ2-3; no reliable D call. The CDR3 extends over 16 amino acids. CDR1 DFQATT and CDR2 SNEGSKA come from the germline V gene (reference sequence). V was shortened by 0 bases and J by 2 bases, with 15 bases between the two germline ends. The CDR3 sequence: CSAREIQLSFTDTQYF. CDR3 DNA: TGCAGTGCTAGAGAAATACAGTTAAGCTTCACAGATACGCAGTATTTT.

The chain employs TRBV6-1 and TRBJ1-2; D call uncertain. This CDR3 has 17 amino acids. The germline V gene encodes CDR1 MNHNS and CDR2 SASEGT. Deletions cut 6 bases from V and 0 bases from J, with 20 bases between. DNA for the CDR3: TGTGCCAGCAGAGAGGGATCCACGTCACCCACTAACTATGGCTACACCTTC. Amino acid sequence: CASREGSTSPTNYGYTF.

In its sample, this clonotype was seen a few times. This chain joins TRBV10-3 and TRBJ2-3; D may be TRBD2 (6 bases). V lost 8 bases and J lost 2, with 8 bases in between. There are 12 residues in the CDR3. CDR1 ENHRY and CDR2 SYGVKD come from the germline V gene. CDR3 nucleotides: TGTGCCATCCGGGACTCCACAGATACGCAGTATTTT. It codes for CAIRDSTDTQYF.